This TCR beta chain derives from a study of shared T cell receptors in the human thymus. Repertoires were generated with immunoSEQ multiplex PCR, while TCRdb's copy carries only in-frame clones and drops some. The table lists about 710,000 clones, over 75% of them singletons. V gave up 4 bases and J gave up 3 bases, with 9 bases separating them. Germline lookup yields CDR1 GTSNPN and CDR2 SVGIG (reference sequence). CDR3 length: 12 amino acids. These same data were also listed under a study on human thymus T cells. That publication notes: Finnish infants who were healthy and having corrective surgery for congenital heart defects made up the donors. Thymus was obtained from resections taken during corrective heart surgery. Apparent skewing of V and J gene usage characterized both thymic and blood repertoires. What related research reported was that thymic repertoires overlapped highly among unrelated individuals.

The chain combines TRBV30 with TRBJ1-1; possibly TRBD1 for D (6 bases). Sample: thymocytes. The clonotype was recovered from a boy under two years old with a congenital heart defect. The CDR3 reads CAWTHRDTEAFF. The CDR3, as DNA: TGTGCCTGGACTCACAGGGACACTGAAGCTTTCTTT.